Given below is one T cell receptor (beta chain) in context. The entry originates in a study of blood T cell repertoires in COVID-19. Study at large: From T cells, B-cell-depleted T cells, or PBMCs came the material, which was cDNA or gDNA.

Methods used by the authors: By means of reference gene primer amplification, nucleated cell counts were estimated. Here immunoSEQ multiplex PCR was the method, and the copy in TCRdb shows in-frame clones only, minus some. The V and J calls and clone size were taken over from that table, and D and trimming were inferred from the DNA. This sample has approximately 74,000 clones; 80% to 90% occur once, and the top ten carry about 4.4%. The CDR3 runs 17 residues. Trimming left V 6 bases short and J 4 bases short, with 23 bases between. Germline CDR1 reads MNHEY; CDR2 reads SVGEGT. The sequence derives from a woman aged 80 or older with active or convalescent COVID-19. The V gene is TRBV6-2 or TRBV6-3, the J gene TRBJ2-3; D unclear. The sequencing sample was made of peripheral blood. The CDR3 sequence is CASRPTRPLSGPDTQYF. As DNA, the CDR3 is TGTGCCAGCAGGCCTACACGGCCGCTGTCAGGCCCAGATACGCAGTATTTT.